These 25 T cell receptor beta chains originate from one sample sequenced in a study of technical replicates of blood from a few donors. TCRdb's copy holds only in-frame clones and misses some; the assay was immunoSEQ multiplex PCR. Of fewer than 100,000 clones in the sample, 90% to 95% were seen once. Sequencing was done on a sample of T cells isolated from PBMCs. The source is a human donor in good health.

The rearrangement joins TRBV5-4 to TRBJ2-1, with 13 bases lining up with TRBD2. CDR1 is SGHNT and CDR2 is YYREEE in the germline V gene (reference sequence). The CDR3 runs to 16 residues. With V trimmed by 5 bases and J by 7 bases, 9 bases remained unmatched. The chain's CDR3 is CASSQTGLAGLNEQFF. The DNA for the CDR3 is TGTGCCAGCAGTCAAACGGGACTAGCGGGGTTAAATGAGCAGTTCTTC.

The CDR3 DNA sequence: TGTGCTAGTGAACAGTATCATGAGCAGTTCTTC. Protein product: CASEQYHEQFF. This rearrangement joins TRBV12-5 to TRBJ2-1, with D uncertain. Germline V gene lookup returns CDR1 LGHNT and CDR2 FRNRAP. V lost 7 bases, J lost 8 bases, and 9 bases lay in between. The CDR3 totals 11 residues.

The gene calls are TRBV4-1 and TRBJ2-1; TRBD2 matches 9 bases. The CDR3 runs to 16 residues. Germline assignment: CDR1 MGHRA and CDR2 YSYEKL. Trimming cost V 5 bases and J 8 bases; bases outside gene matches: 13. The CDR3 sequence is CASSTPWGREGDEQFF. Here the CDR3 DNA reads TGCGCCAGCAGCACGCCATGGGGGCGGGAGGGAGATGAGCAGTTCTTC.

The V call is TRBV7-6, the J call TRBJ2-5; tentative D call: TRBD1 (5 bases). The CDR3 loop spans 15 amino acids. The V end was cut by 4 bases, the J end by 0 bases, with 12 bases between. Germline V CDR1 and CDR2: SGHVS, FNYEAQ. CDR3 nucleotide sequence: TGTGCCAGCAGCTCCATCACAGGTGACCAAGAGACCCAGTACTTC. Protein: CASSSITGDQETQYF. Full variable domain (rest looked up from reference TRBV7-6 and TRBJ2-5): GAGVSQSPRYKVTKRGQDVALRCDPISGHVSLYWYRQALGQGPEFLTYFNYEAQQDKSGLPNDRFSAERPEGSISTLTIQRTEQRDSAMYRCASSSITGDQETQYFGPGTRLLVL.

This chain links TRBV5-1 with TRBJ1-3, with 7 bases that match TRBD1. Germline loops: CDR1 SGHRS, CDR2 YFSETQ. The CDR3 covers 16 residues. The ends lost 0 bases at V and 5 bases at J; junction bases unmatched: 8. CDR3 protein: CASSLGGAGQRNTIYF. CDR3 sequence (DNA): TGCGCCAGCAGCTTGGGCGGTGCGGGACAGAGAAACACCATATATTTT. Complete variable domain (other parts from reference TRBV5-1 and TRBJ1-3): KAGVTQTPRYLIKTRGQQVTLSCSPISGHRSVSWYQQTPGQGLQFLFEYFSETQRNKGNFPGRFSGRQFSNSRSEMNVSTLELGDSALYLCASSLGGAGQRNTIYFGEGSWLTVV.

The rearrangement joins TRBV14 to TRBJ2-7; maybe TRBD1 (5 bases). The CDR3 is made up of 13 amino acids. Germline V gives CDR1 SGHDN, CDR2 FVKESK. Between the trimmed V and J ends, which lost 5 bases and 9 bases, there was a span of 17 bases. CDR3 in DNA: TGTGCCAGCAGCTCAGGAAACCTTGGGGCGCAGTACTTC. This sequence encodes CASSSGNLGAQYF.

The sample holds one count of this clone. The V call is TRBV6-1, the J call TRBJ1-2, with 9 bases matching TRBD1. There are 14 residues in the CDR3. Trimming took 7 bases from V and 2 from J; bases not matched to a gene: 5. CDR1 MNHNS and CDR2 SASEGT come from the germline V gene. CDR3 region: CASTTGTGNYGYTF. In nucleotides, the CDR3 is TGTGCCAGCACGACCGGGACAGGGAACTATGGCTACACCTTC.

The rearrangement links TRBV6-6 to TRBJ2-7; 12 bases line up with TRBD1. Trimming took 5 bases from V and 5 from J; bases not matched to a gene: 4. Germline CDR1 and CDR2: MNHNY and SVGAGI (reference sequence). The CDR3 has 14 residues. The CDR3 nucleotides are TGTGCCAGCAGTCCCGGGACAGGGGGCCACGAGCAGTACTTC. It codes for CASSPGTGGHEQYF.

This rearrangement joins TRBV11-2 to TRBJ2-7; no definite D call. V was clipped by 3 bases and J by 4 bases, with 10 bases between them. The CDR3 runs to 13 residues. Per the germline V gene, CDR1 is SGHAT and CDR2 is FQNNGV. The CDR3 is CASSLATEYEQYF. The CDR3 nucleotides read TGTGCCAGCAGCTTGGCCACAGAGTACGAGCAGTACTTC.

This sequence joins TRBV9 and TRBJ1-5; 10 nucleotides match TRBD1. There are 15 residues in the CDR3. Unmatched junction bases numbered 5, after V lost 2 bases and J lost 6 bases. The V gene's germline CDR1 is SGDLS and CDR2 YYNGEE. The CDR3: CASSVTGGPGQPQHF. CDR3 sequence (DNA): TGTGCCAGCAGCGTGACAGGGGGCCCTGGTCAGCCCCAGCATTTT.

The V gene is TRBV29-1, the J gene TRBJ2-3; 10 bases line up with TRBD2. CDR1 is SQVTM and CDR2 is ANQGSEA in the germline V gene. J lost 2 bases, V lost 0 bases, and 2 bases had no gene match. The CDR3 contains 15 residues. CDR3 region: CSVEDLAGDTDTQYF. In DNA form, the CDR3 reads TGCAGCGTTGAAGATCTAGCGGGGGACACAGATACGCAGTATTTT.

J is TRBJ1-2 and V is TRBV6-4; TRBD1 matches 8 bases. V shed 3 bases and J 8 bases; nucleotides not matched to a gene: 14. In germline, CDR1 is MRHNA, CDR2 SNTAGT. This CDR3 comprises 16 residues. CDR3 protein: CASSETFRDRSQGYTF. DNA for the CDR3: TGTGCCAGCAGTGAGACGTTCCGGGACAGGAGTCAGGGCTACACCTTC.

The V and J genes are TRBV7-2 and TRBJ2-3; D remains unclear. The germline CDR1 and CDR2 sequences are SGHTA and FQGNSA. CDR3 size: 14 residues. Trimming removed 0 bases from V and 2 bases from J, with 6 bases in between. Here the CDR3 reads CASSLAPDTDTQYF. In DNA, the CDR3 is TGTGCCAGCAGCTTAGCTCCAGACACAGATACGCAGTATTTT. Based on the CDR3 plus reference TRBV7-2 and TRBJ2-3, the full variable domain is GAGVSQSPSNKVTEKGKDVELRCDPISGHTALYWYRQSLGQGLEFLIYFQGNSAPDKSGLPSDRFSAERTGGSVSTLTIQRTQQEDSAVYLCASSLAPDTDTQYFGPGTRLTVL.

CDR3 nucleotides: TGCGCCAGCAGCCCGGGGAGCGGGGGCCCTAATGAGCAGTTCTTC. Translated: CASSPGSGGPNEQFF. The chain links TRBV4-1 to TRBJ2-1; TRBD2 matches 8 bases. Germline V gene sequence: CDR1 MGHRA, CDR2 YSYEKL. The ends lost 4 bases at V and 7 bases at J; junction bases unmatched: 9. The length of the CDR3 is 15 residues.

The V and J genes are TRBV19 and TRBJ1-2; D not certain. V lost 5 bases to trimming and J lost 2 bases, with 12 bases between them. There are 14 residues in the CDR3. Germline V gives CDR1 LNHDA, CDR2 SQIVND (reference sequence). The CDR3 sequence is CASSLSGRNYGYTF. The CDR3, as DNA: TGTGCCAGTAGTCTCAGCGGCAGAAACTATGGCTACACCTTC.

CDR3 sequence reads: CASSSGSLGLAFF. Written as DNA, the CDR3 is TGTGCCAGCAGCTCCGGGTCCCTGGGACTGGCTTTCTTT. The gene calls are TRBV7-2 and TRBJ1-1; D may be TRBD1 (5 bases). Trimming removed 4 bases at V and 11 bases at J, with 17 bases between. This CDR3 region has 13 residues. Per the germline V gene, CDR1 is SGHTA and CDR2 is FQGNSA.

DNA of the CDR3: TGTGCCAGCAGCGTCCCTTTAGCGTTACACACAGATACGCAGTATTTT. This sequence encodes CASSVPLALHTDTQYF. V usage is TRBV9 and J usage is TRBJ2-3, with D perhaps matching TRBD2 (5 bases). This CDR3 has 16 amino acids. Germline CDR1 is SGDLS and CDR2 is YYNGEE. The V end was cut by 2 bases, the J end by 2 bases, with 15 bases between.

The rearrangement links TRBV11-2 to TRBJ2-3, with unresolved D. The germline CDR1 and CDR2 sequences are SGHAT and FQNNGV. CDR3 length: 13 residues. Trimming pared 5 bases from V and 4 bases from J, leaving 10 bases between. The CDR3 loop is CASSLTAPDTQYF. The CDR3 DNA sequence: TGTGCCAGCAGCCTAACTGCCCCAGATACGCAGTATTTT.

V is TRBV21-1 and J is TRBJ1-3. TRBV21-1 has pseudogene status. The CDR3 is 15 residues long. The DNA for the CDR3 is TGTGCCAGCAGCATAGTCGGGAAGAATGGAAACACCATATATTTT. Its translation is CASSIVGKNGNTIYF.

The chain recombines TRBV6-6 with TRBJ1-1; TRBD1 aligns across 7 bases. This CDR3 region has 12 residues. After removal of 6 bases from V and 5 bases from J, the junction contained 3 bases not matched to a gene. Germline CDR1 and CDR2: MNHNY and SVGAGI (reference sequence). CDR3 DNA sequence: TGTGCCAGCAGCATACAGGGGACTGAAGCTTTCTTT. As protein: CASSIQGTEAFF.

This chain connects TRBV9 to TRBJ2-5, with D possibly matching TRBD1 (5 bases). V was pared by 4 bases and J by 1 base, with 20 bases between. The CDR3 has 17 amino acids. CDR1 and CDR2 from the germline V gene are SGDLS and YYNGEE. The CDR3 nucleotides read TGTGCCAGCAGCCCTAGTAGGGGAAGGACCTTCCAAGAGACCCAGTACTTC. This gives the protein CASSPSRGRTFQETQYF.

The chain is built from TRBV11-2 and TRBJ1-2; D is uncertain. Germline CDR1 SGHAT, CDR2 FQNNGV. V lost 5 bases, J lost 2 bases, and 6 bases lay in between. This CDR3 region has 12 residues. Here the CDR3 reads CASSLANYGYTF. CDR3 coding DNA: TGTGCCAGCAGCCTGGCCAACTATGGCTACACCTTC. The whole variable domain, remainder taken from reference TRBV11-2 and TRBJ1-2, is EAGVAQSPRYKIIEKRQSVAFWCNPISGHATLYWYQQILGQGPKLLIQFQNNGVVDDSQLPKDRFSAERLKGVDSTLKIQPAKLEDSAVYLCASSLANYGYTFGSGTRLTVV.

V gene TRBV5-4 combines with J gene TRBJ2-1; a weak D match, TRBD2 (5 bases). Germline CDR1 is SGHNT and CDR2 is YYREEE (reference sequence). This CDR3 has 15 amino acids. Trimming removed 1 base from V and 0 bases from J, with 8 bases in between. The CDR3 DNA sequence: TGTGCCAGCAGCTTGCCTAGCAGCTCCTACAATGAGCAGTTCTTC. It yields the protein CASSLPSSSYNEQFF.

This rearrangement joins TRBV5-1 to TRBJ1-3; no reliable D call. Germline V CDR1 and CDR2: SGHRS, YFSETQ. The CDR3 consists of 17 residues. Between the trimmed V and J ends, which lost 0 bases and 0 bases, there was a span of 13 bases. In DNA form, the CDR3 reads TGCGCCAGCAGCTTGGAGGGAGAATTAAGCTCTGGAAACACCATATATTTT. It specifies CASSLEGELSSGNTIYF.

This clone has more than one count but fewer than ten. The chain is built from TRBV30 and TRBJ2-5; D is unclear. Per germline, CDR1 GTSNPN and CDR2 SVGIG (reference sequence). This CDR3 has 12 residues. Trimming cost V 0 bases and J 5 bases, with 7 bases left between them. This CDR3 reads CAWSVTGETQYF. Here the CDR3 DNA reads TGTGCCTGGAGTGTTACCGGGGAGACCCAGTACTTC.